The clone carrying this T cell receptor (beta chain) appeared once. The CDR3 runs to 16 residues. With V trimmed by 1 base and J by 0 bases, 0 bases remained unmatched. CDR1 LGHDT and CDR2 YNNKEL come from the germline V gene (reference sequence). This specimen comes from a study of blood T cell repertoires in COVID-19. Study summary: Both acute and convalescent COVID-19 samples were obtained from the United States, Italy and Spain. Sources were T cells, B-cell-depleted T cells, or PBMCs; the material itself was cDNA or gDNA.

Data came from immunoSEQ multiplex PCR; TCRdb stores just in-frame clones and leaves some out. This sample has 100,000 or so clones, with approximately 91% found just once. The sequence derives from a man aged 55-75 years with acute or convalescent COVID-19. This chain joins TRBV3-1 (or the pseudogene TRBV3-2) and TRBJ2-2; 9 bases fit TRBD1. Sequencing was carried out using peripheral blood. The CDR3 DNA is TGTGCCAGCAGCCAAGGACAGGGGGCGAACACCGGGGAGCTGTTTTTT. The encoded protein is CASSQGQGANTGELFF.